The 3 T cell receptor beta chains given below trace back to one sample, sequenced in a study of response to subunit inactivated influenza vaccine. TCRdb reprocessed the RT-PCR reads via MiXCR and lists one record per CDR3 protein. The table shows just under 550,000 distinct CDR3 sequences, with under 30% occurring only once. The sample also formed part of further work on T cells expressing NK-cell markers. That paper adds: Scientists made TCR beta cDNA using 5'RACE template switching with UMIs.

Sequenced here: CD4+ T cells sorted from PBMCs, sampled approximately 12 days after vaccination. These receptor sequences come from a man over 45 who received an inactivated influenza vaccine.

The chain is built from TRBV12-3 or TRBV12-4 and TRBJ2-7, with 15 bases that match TRBD2. The V gene end was trimmed by 5 bases and the J gene end by 4 bases; junction bases not matched to a gene: 6. This CDR3 is built from 16 residues. The CDR3 sequence: CASSAGLAGGRYEQYF. CDR3 bases: TGTGCCAGCAGTGCCGGACTAGCGGGAGGGCGGTACGAGCAGTACTTC.

The chain links TRBV7-2 to TRBJ2-1; 9 nucleotides match TRBD1. Per germline, CDR1 SGHTA and CDR2 FQGNSA. Unmatched junction bases numbered 7, after V lost 5 bases and J lost 2 bases. The CDR3 is 16 amino acids. CDR3: CASSPGTGNTYNEQFF. The DNA for the CDR3 is TGTGCCAGCAGCCCCGGGACAGGGAATACCTACAATGAGCAGTTCTTC.

The chain has TRBV15 and TRBJ2-1; D may correspond to TRBD1 or TRBD2 (5 bases each). This CDR3 comprises 13 residues. The V end lost 1 base, the J end lost 7 bases, and 8 bases lay between the germline ends. Germline assignment: CDR1 LNHNV and CDR2 YYDKDF (reference sequence). The CDR3 sequence is CATSRGGVNEQFF. The CDR3 DNA reads as TGTGCCACCAGCAGAGGAGGGGTGAATGAGCAGTTCTTC.